The TCR beta chain under discussion was sequenced for a study of T cells in Graves' hyperthyroidism and ophthalmopathy. Uncontrolled infection, other autoimmune disease, pregnancy and lactation each barred patients from inclusion. What was amplified from RNA transcripts were TCR beta CDR3 regions. The HTBI primer set served for first-round RT-PCR of the TCR CDR3. MiXCR, run by TCRdb on the multiplex PCR reads, gives a single entry per CDR3 protein. The table includes more than 300,000 distinct CDR3 sequences, around a sixth detected once. Overall study results and limits: The blood repertoire included most of the expanded thyroid clonotypes above 0.001.

This clonotype was counted many times. Its target is not known. Material: blood. This TCR came from a man between 18 and 29 years old with Graves' ophthalmopathy.

In DNA form, the CDR3 reads TGCAGTGCTAGGGCCAGCGACAGCTCCTACGAGCAGTACTTC. Amino acids: CSARASDSSYEQYF. This sequence joins TRBV20-1 and TRBJ2-7; maybe TRBD1 (5 bases). From germline, CDR1 is DFQATT and CDR2 SNEGSKA (reference sequence). The V and J ends lost 3 bases and 0 bases respectively, with 12 bases between them. The CDR3 consists of 14 residues.